Presented here are 24 T cell receptor beta chains from one specimen sequenced in a study of neurological immune-mediated disorders. TCRdb used MiXCR to reprocess the 5' RACE reads, holding one entry per CDR3 protein. The table lists 55,000 to 75,000 distinct CDR3 sequences, under 2.5% of them singletons. Sequencing was carried out using PBMCs. These TCRs come from a man over 45 with multiple sclerosis.

This clonotype was observed at least ten times. The chain combines TRBV20-1 with TRBJ1-5, with 9 bases fitting TRBD1. J lost 2 bases, V lost 0 bases, and 8 bases had no gene match. The CDR3 has 17 residues. The germline V gene has CDR1 DFQATT and CDR2 SNEGSKA (reference sequence). DNA of the CDR3: TGCAGTGCTAGAGATGGGGGACAGGGTTTCCGCAATCAGCCCCAGCATTTT. It encodes CSARDGGQGFRNQPQHF.

This clonotype appeared many times. V is TRBV29-1 and J is TRBJ2-7, with 8 bases identical to TRBD2. The CDR3 is 12 amino acids. Germline V gene lookup returns CDR1 SQVTM and CDR2 ANQGSEA. V gave up 6 bases and J gave up 0 bases; unmatched junction bases: 1. The CDR3 is CSVGTSSYEQYF. The CDR3 bases are TGCAGCGTCGGGACTAGCTCCTACGAGCAGTACTTC.

This clonotype was recorded many times. The CDR3 DNA reads as TGTGCCAGCAGCTTAGGTCAAGGAAAACTGTTTTTT. Encoded protein: CASSLGQGKLFF. The genes are TRBV7-2 and TRBJ1-4; D ambiguous. V lost 1 base and J lost 10, with 7 bases in between. Germline V gives CDR1 SGHTA, CDR2 FQGNSA. CDR3 length: 12 residues.

This clonotype was counted at least ten times. The rearrangement links TRBV15 to TRBJ2-7; D is uncertain. The CDR3 spans 18 residues. Germline CDR1 reads LNHNV; CDR2 reads YYDKDF (reference sequence). The germline V and J ends were trimmed by 0 bases and 2 bases, with 20 bases remaining between them. The CDR3, as DNA: TGTGCCACCAGCAGAGAGGCGAATCGCCGAGGATATCCCTACGAGCAGTACTTC. Translated, it gives CATSREANRRGYPYEQYF. The complete variable domain, with remaining parts taken from reference TRBV15 and TRBJ2-7, reads DAMVIQNPRYQVTQFGKPVTLSCSQTLNHNVMYWYQQKSSQAPKLLFHYYDKDFNNEADTPDNFQSRRPNTSFCFLDIRSPGLGDTAMYLCATSREANRRGYPYEQYFGPGTRLTVT.

With regard to this clonotype: A single base separates this from a much larger clone, so it may be a read error. V and J are TRBV20-1 and TRBJ2-7; TRBD1 matches 7 bases. This CDR3 is 15 amino acids long. Per germline, CDR1 DFQATT and CDR2 SNEGSKA (reference sequence). J was trimmed by 3 bases and V by 2 bases; bases with no gene match: 10. CDR3 protein: CSARHMTGSIYEQYF. The CDR3 region has the DNA TGCAGTGCTAGACACATGACAGGGTCGATCTACGAGCAGTACTTC.

In this sample, this clonotype turned up many times. The V gene is TRBV7-2, the J gene TRBJ2-4, with a weak D call TRBD1 (5 bases). The CDR3 extends over 19 amino acids. V shed 1 base and J shed 0 bases, with 19 bases lying between them. The germline V gene encodes CDR1 SGHTA and CDR2 FQGNSA. The CDR3 loop reads CASSLDPRVPTLAKNIQYF. Written as DNA, the CDR3 is TGTGCCAGCAGCTTAGATCCCAGGGTCCCCACCCTAGCCAAAAACATTCAGTACTTC.

This clonotype has a count of ten or more. The DNA for the CDR3 is TGCAGTGCTAGCATTTCGCGGGGGACTCGGGAGACCCAGTACTTC. It is translated as CSASISRGTRETQYF. The J gene is TRBJ2-5, the V gene TRBV20-1, with 7 bases that match TRBD2. The CDR3 length is 15 residues. The germline V gene encodes CDR1 DFQATT and CDR2 SNEGSKA (reference sequence). V lost 3 bases, J lost 5 bases, and 12 bases stayed unmatched.

This clonotype was detected ten times or more. This chain uses TRBV7-3 with TRBJ2-5; unclear D gene. V was shortened by 8 bases and J by 0 bases, with 7 bases between the two germline ends. This CDR3 is 12 amino acids long. CDR1 is SGHTA, CDR2 FQGTGA, per germline. In DNA, the CDR3 is TGTGCCAGCGGGCCGAACCAAGAGACCCAGTACTTC. It encodes CASGPNQETQYF.

At least ten counts were recorded for this clonotype. The chain carries TRBV20-1 and TRBJ1-2, with no clear D. Per the germline V gene, CDR1 is DFQATT and CDR2 is SNEGSKA (reference sequence). This CDR3 is 12 amino acids long. V was clipped by 2 bases and J by 5 bases, with 9 bases between them. CDR3 amino acids: CSARLGLYGYTF. For the CDR3, the DNA is TGCAGTGCTAGACTAGGATTATATGGCTACACCTTC.

Many counts were recorded for this clonotype. V is TRBV20-1 and J is TRBJ1-2; D unresolved. V gave up 5 bases and J gave up 5 bases, with 12 bases separating them. This CDR3 spans 12 amino acids. In germline, CDR1 is DFQATT, CDR2 SNEGSKA (reference sequence). The CDR3 protein is CSAPLAAYGYTF. CDR3 in DNA: TGCAGTGCTCCCCTGGCGGCTTATGGCTACACCTTC.

This clonotype showed up many times. The chain uses TRBV14 and TRBJ2-7; no definite D call. Germline CDR1 reads SGHDN; CDR2 reads FVKESK. The CDR3 has 14 residues. Trimming stripped 0 bases from V and 5 bases from J, with 11 bases between. The CDR3 here is CASSQDGPRDEQYF. CDR3 nucleotide sequence: TGTGCCAGCAGCCAAGATGGGCCAAGGGACGAGCAGTACTTC.

This clonotype has at least ten counts. The rearrangement links TRBV10-3 to TRBJ2-1, with 8 bases matching TRBD2. The CDR3 runs 15 residues. V dropped 5 bases and J dropped 1; count of bases not matched to a gene: 4. Germline assignment: CDR1 ENHRY and CDR2 SYGVKD. DNA of the CDR3: TGTGCCATCAGTAGCGGGGGTTATTCCTACAATGAGCAGTTCTTC. Protein product: CAISSGGYSYNEQFF.

This clonotype has ten or more counts. V usage is TRBV12-3 or TRBV12-4 and J usage is TRBJ2-7; TRBD1 might be the D (6 bases). The V and J ends lost 5 bases and 2 bases respectively, with 13 bases between them. This CDR3 is 14 amino acids long. CDR3 DNA: TGTGCCAGCAGTCCTACCGGACAGCCCTACGAGCAGTACTTC. This codes for CASSPTGQPYEQYF.

This clonotype was counted many times. J is TRBJ1-1 and V is TRBV29-1; a weak D match, TRBD1 (6 bases). The V end was cut by 4 bases, the J end by 0 bases, with 6 bases between. The CDR3 loop spans 12 amino acids. Per the germline V gene, CDR1 is SQVTM and CDR2 is ANQGSEA. The CDR3 is CSVGQVNTEAFF. The CDR3 nucleotides are TGCAGCGTTGGACAGGTGAACACTGAAGCTTTCTTT.

At least ten counts were recorded for this clonotype. The chain uses TRBV15 and TRBJ2-7; D possibly uses TRBD1 or TRBD2 (6 bases each). V was clipped by 4 bases and J by 4 bases, with 20 bases between them. The CDR3 has 16 residues. CDR1 LNHNV and CDR2 YYDKDF come from the germline V gene (reference sequence). CDR3 region: CATSTRRGTGRYEQYF. For the CDR3, the DNA is TGTGCCACCAGCACCCGTAGGGGAACAGGGAGGTACGAGCAGTACTTC. Full variable domain (outside the CDR3, taken from reference TRBV15 and TRBJ2-7): DAMVIQNPRYQVTQFGKPVTLSCSQTLNHNVMYWYQQKSSQAPKLLFHYYDKDFNNEADTPDNFQSRRPNTSFCFLDIRSPGLGDTAMYLCATSTRRGTGRYEQYFGPGTRLTVT.

The sample holds many counts of this clonotype. The chain links TRBV20-1 to TRBJ1-3; D is possibly TRBD1 (5 bases). Germline CDR1 DFQATT, CDR2 SNEGSKA (reference sequence). The CDR3 consists of 15 residues. Trimming took 6 bases from V and 0 from J, leaving 15 bases between them. This CDR3 reads CSATQPGISGNTIYF. DNA of the CDR3: TGCAGTGCGACACAGCCAGGGATCTCTGGAAACACCATATATTTT.

The table lists this clonotype with many counts. J is TRBJ1-2 and V is TRBV6-5; D remains unclear. The CDR3 runs to 14 residues. V lost 0 bases to trimming and J lost 6 bases, with 11 bases between them. Germline CDR1 reads MNHEY; CDR2 reads SVGAGI. The chain's CDR3 is CASSYSGGVDGYTF. The CDR3 DNA is TGTGCCAGCAGTTACTCAGGCGGGGTTGATGGCTACACCTTC.

As to this clonotype: This may come from a read error, since a much larger clone is one base off. The rearrangement joins TRBV20-1 to TRBJ1-1, with TRBD1 matching 8 bases. The CDR3 length is 14 residues. With 2 bases clipped from V and 10 bases from J, the junction kept 12 bases outside the gene matches. Germline values: CDR1 DFQATT, CDR2 SNEGSKA (reference sequence). The CDR3 DNA reads TGCAGTGCTAGACACCTGGACAGGGTAACGGGAGCTTTCTTT. This codes for CSARHLDRVTGAFF.

This clonotype occurred once. The junction and the germline gene differ at one end; a read error may be behind it. The chain joins TRBV4-1 to TRBJ1-6, with D possibly TRBD1 on 6 matching bases. CDR1 and CDR2 from the germline V gene are MGHRA and YSYEKL. The CDR3 spans 15 residues. As DNA, the CDR3 is TGCGCCAGCAGGGACTGGACAGACTATAATTCAACCCTCAACTTT. Protein: CASRDWTDYNSTLNF.

On this clonotype: A read error may be the cause here, since a much bigger clone is one base away. The V and J genes are TRBV5-1 and TRBJ2-7; D uncertain. The length of the CDR3 is 11 residues. Germline V lookup: CDR1 SGHRS, CDR2 YFSETQ. The CDR3 DNA reads TGCGACAGCAGCGCATACTACGAGCAGTACTTC. Translation: CDSSAYYEQYF. Complete variable domain (other parts from reference TRBV5-1 and TRBJ2-7): KAGVTQTPRYLIKTRGQQVTLSCSPISGHRSVSWYQQTPGQGLQFLFEYFSETQRNKGNFPGRFSGRQFSNSRSEMNVSTLELGDSALYLCDSSAYYEQYFGPGTRLTVT.

This clonotype was detected many times. The chain has TRBV5-1 and TRBJ2-4, with D perhaps TRBD2 (6 bases). V was cut by 4 bases and J by 0 bases, with 8 bases left in between. The CDR3 length is 14 residues. Germline CDR1 is SGHRS and CDR2 is YFSETQ. CDR3 in amino acids: CASSPGLAKNIQYF. DNA for the CDR3: TGCGCCAGCAGCCCGGGACTAGCCAAAAACATTCAGTACTTC.

This clonotype was seen repeatedly, ten times or more. V usage is TRBV10-3 and J usage is TRBJ2-3; D remains ambiguous. V was shortened by 5 bases and J by 3 bases, with 6 bases between the two germline ends. Germline assignment: CDR1 ENHRY and CDR2 SYGVKD. The CDR3 spans 12 residues. CDR3 region: CAISYRTDTQYF. The CDR3 DNA reads as TGTGCCATCAGTTACCGGACAGATACGCAGTATTTT.

This clonotype was found many times. The chain is built from TRBV6-5 and TRBJ2-1, with D uncertain. V gave up 2 bases and J gave up 7 bases, with 3 bases separating them. This CDR3 is 11 amino acids long. From germline, CDR1 is MNHEY and CDR2 SVGAGI. Here the CDR3 reads CASSYRNEQFF. The CDR3 DNA reads as TGTGCCAGCAGTTACCGGAATGAGCAGTTCTTC.

J is TRBJ2-3 and V is TRBV7-2, with 7 bases that match TRBD2. CDR1 SGHTA and CDR2 FQGNSA come from the germline V gene. This CDR3 region has 15 residues. In DNA form, the CDR3 reads TGTGCAACGGCCCGGGGGGAGAGGTGGAGAGATACGCAGTATTTT. Protein sequence: CATARGERWRDTQYF.